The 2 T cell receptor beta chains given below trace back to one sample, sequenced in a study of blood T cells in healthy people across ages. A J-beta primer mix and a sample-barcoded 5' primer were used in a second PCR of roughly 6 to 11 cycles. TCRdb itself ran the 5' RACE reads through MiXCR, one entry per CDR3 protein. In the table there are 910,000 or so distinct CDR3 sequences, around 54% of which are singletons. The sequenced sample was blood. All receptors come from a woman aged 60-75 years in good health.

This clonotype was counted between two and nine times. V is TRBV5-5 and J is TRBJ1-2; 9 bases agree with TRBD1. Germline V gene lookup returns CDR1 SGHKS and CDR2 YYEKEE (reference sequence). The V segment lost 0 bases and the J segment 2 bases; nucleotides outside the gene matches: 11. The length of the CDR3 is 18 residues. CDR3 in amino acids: CASSLDRDRATWNYGYTF. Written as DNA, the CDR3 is TGTGCCAGCAGCTTGGACAGGGACAGGGCAACCTGGAACTATGGCTACACCTTC.

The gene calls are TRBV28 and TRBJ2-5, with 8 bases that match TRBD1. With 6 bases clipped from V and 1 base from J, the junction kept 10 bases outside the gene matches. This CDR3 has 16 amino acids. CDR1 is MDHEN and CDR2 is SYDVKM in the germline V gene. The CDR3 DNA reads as TGTGCCAGCAGCCCTCCGGACAGGGCAGGCCAAGAGACCCAGTACTTC. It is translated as CASSPPDRAGQETQYF.